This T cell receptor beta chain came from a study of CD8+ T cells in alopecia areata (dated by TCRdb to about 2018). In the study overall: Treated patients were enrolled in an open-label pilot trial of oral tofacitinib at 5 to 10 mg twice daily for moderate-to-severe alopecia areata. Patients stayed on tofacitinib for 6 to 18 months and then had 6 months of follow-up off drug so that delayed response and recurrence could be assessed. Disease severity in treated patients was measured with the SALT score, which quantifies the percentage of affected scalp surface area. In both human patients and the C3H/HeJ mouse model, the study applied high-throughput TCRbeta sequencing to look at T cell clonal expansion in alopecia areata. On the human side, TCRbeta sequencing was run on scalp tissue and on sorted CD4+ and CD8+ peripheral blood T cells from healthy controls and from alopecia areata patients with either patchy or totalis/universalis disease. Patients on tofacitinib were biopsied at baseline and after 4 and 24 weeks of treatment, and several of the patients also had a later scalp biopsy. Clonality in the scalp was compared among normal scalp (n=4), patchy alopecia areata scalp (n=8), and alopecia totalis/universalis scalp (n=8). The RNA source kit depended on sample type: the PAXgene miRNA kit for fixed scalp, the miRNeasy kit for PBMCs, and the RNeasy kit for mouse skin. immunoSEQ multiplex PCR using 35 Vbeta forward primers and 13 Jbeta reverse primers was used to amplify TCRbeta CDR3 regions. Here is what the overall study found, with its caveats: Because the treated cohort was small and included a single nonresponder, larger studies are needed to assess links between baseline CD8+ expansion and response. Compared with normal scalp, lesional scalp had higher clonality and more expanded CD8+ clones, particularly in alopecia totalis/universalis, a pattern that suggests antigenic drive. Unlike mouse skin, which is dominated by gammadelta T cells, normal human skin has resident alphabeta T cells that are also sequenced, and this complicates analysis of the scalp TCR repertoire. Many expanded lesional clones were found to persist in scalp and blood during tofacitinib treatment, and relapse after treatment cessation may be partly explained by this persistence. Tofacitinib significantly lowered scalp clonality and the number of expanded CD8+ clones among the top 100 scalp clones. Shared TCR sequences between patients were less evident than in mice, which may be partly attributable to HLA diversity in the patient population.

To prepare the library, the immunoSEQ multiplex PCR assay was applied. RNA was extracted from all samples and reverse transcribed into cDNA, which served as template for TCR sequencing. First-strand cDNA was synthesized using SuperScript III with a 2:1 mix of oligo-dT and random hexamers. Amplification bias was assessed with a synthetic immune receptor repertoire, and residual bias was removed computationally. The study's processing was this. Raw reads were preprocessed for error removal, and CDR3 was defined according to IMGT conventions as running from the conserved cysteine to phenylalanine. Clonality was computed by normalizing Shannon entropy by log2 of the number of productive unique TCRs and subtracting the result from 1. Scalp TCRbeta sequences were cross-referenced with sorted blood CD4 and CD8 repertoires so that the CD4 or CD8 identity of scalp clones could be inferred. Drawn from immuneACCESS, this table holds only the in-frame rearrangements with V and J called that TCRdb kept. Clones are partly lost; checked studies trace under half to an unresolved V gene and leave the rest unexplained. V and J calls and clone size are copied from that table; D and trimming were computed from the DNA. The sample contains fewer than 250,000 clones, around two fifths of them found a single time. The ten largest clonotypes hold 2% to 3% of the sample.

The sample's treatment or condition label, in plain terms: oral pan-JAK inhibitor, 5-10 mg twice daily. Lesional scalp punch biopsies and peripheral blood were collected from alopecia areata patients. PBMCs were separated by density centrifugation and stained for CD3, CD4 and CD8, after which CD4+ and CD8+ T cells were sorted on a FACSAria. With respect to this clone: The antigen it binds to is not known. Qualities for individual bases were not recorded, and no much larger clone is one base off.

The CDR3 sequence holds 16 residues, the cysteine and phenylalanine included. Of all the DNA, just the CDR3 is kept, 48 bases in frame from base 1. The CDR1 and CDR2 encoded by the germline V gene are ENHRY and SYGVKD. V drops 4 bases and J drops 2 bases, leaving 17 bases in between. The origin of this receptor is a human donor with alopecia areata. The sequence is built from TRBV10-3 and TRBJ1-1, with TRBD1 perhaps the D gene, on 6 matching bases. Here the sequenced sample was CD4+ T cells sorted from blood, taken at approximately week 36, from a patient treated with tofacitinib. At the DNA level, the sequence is TGTGCCATCAGTGCATACTCCGGGACATCAAACACTGAAGCTTTCTTT. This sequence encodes CAISAYSGTSNTEAFF.